Given below is one T cell receptor beta chain in context. In the study's own analysis: Estimates of nucleated cell counts were drawn from the amplification of reference gene primers. Assay: immunoSEQ multiplex PCR; the TCRdb copy retains only in-frame clones and omits some. The V and J calls and clone size come from that table; D and trimming were worked out from the DNA. The sample yields under 20,000 clones, approximately 93% seen once. The sample is drawn from a study of blood T cell repertoires in COVID-19. Study as a whole: Researchers got acute and convalescent COVID-19 samples from the United States, Italy and Spain.

Sequenced: peripheral blood. This receptor was taken from a woman aged 50 to 60 with active COVID-19.

The DNA of the CDR3 is TGTGCCAGCAGCCCCCGGACTAGCGGGAGGAGCTCCTACAATGAGCAGTTCTTC. Protein product: CASSPRTSGRSSYNEQFF. This sequence joins TRBV7-8 and TRBJ2-1, with 14 bases lining up with TRBD2. Germline CDR1 SGHVS, CDR2 FQNEAQ. The CDR3 length is 18 residues. V was clipped by 5 bases and J by 0 bases; unmatched bases: 6.